What follows are 20 T cell receptor beta chains derived from one specimen sequenced in a study of PD-1 blockade in classical Hodgkin lymphoma. The time point here: newly diagnosed, previously untreated cHL patient sample. Through magnetic negative selection, CD8+ T cells were separated from PBMCs that had been thawed. Data came from immunoSEQ multiplex PCR; TCRdb stores just in-frame clones and leaves some out. The sample has some 15,000 clones; over 80% are singletons. The specimen sequenced was CD8+ T cells from blood. The receptors shown here come from a human donor with classical Hodgkin lymphoma.

The chain links TRBV9 to TRBJ2-3; D not certain. V lost 3 bases and J 0 bases, leaving 8 bases between the germline ends. This CDR3 has 14 amino acids. CDR1 SGDLS and CDR2 YYNGEE come from the germline V gene. CDR3 protein: CASSADSSTDTQYF. DNA for the CDR3: TGTGCCAGCAGCGCAGATTCCAGCACAGATACGCAGTATTTT.

The chain couples TRBV27 to TRBJ1-6, with 7 bases lining up with TRBD1. Looked up from germline, CDR1 is MNHEY and CDR2 is SMNVEV (reference sequence). The ends lost 7 bases at V and 5 bases at J; junction bases unmatched: 8. This CDR3 contains 15 residues. CDR3 sequence: CASNGTEKNNSPLHF. DNA for the CDR3: TGTGCCAGCAACGGGACAGAAAAGAATAATTCACCCCTCCACTTT.

V is TRBV28 and J is TRBJ1-1; no reliable D call. V lost 1 base, J lost 3 bases, and 9 bases lay in between. CDR1 is MDHEN, CDR2 SYDVKM, per germline. The CDR3 spans 14 residues. The CDR3 DNA follows: TGTGCCAGCAGTTTATTTCGCGGAGACACTGAAGCTTTCTTT. Translation gives CASSLFRGDTEAFF.

V is TRBV6-5 and J is TRBJ2-2, with unresolved D. Germline CDR1 is MNHEY and CDR2 is SVGAGI. CDR3 length: 13 residues. V was clipped by 2 bases and J by 4 bases, with 5 bases between them. CDR3 protein: CASSYGGTGELFF. The CDR3 coding sequence is TGTGCCAGCAGTTACGGTGGCACCGGGGAGCTGTTTTTT.

The chain links TRBV28 to TRBJ2-2, with D perhaps given as TRBD1 or TRBD2 (5 bases each). Looked up from germline, CDR1 is MDHEN and CDR2 is SYDVKM. V was clipped by 3 bases and J by 0 bases, with 8 bases between them. CDR3 length: 15 amino acids. Written as DNA, the CDR3 is TGTGCCAGCAGTTTGGGGGAGTCGAACACCGGGGAGCTGTTTTTT. It yields the protein CASSLGESNTGELFF.

V gene TRBV27 combines with J gene TRBJ2-1; 7 nucleotides line up with TRBD2. V was clipped by 0 bases and J by 4 bases; unmatched bases: 3. The CDR3 length is 15 residues. Germline loops: CDR1 MNHEY, CDR2 SMNVEV (reference sequence). The DNA of the CDR3 is TGTGCCAGCAGTTTATCGGGGGGGAGTTACAATGAGCAGTTCTTC. It codes for CASSLSGGSYNEQFF.

V is TRBV27 and J is TRBJ2-1; D possibly corresponds to TRBD1 (5 bases). This CDR3 spans 15 amino acids. The V and J ends lost 6 bases and 0 bases respectively, with 12 bases between them. Germline values: CDR1 MNHEY, CDR2 SMNVEV (reference sequence). CDR3 in DNA: TGTGCCAGCAGCCTGACAGCCAGCTCCTACAATGAGCAGTTCTTC. It encodes CASSLTASSYNEQFF.

The gene calls are TRBV4-1 and TRBJ1-5; D may be TRBD1 (6 bases). The V gene's germline CDR1 is MGHRA and CDR2 YSYEKL. The CDR3 loop spans 15 amino acids. V lost 3 bases to trimming and J lost 2 bases, with 11 bases between them. The CDR3 is CASSQWDIGNQPQHF. The CDR3 nucleotides are TGCGCCAGCAGCCAGTGGGACATAGGCAATCAGCCCCAGCATTTT.

The rearrangement links TRBV6-1 to TRBJ2-1; no clear D. The V end lost 1 base, the J end lost 3 bases, and 7 bases lay between the germline ends. Germline V gene lookup returns CDR1 MNHNS and CDR2 SASEGT. The CDR3 runs 14 residues. DNA of the CDR3: TGTGCCAGCAGTGAAGTTGGAGACTACAATGAGCAGTTCTTC. Encoded protein: CASSEVGDYNEQFF.

This clone appeared a few times. The rearrangement joins TRBV27 to TRBJ2-7; tentatively, D is TRBD1 (5 bases). Trimming took 2 bases from V and 5 from J, leaving 7 bases between them. The CDR3 totals 12 residues. Germline-derived CDR1 and CDR2 are MNHEY and SMNVEV (reference sequence). CDR3 in amino acids: CASSLIGDEQYF. DNA for the CDR3: TGTGCCAGCAGTTTAATAGGGGACGAGCAGTACTTC.

The J gene is TRBJ2-7, the V gene TRBV4-1, with TRBD2 matching over 11 bases. CDR1 is MGHRA and CDR2 is YSYEKL in the germline V gene. J was trimmed by 5 bases and V by 3 bases; bases with no gene match: 12. This CDR3 comprises 17 residues. This CDR3 reads CASSHPIAGGPVHEQYF. The CDR3 DNA is TGCGCCAGCAGCCACCCCATAGCGGGAGGGCCGGTCCACGAGCAGTACTTC.

This chain connects TRBV27 to TRBJ2-5; D gene unclear. The ends were cut back, 0 bases at V and 5 bases at J, with 22 bases in the middle. CDR1 MNHEY and CDR2 SMNVEV come from the germline V gene (reference sequence). This CDR3 is 18 amino acids long. CDR3 in DNA: TGTGCCAGCAGTTTATCGCCCTTCGTGAGACCTCCAAGGGAGACCCAGTACTTC. Its translation: CASSLSPFVRPPRETQYF.

This sequence joins TRBV27 and TRBJ2-3; D assignment may be TRBD1 or TRBD2 (5 bases each). There are 17 residues in the CDR3. With 5 bases removed from V and 6 bases from J, the gap between germline ends came to 24 bases. The germline V gene encodes CDR1 MNHEY and CDR2 SMNVEV (reference sequence). The CDR3 sequence is CASSPSLPVSWGDTQYF. The CDR3, as DNA: TGTGCCAGCAGTCCCAGCTTACCCGTCTCCTGGGGGGATACGCAGTATTTT.

The genes are TRBV6-1 and TRBJ2-3; D call uncertain. Trimming shortened V by 8 bases and J by 6 bases, and 12 bases separated the two germline ends. Per the germline V gene, CDR1 is MNHNS and CDR2 is SASEGT. The CDR3 totals 12 residues. The CDR3 DNA reads TGTGCCAGCGAAAGGCCTGGGGATACGCAGTATTTT. It is translated as CASERPGDTQYF.

The V gene is TRBV9, the J gene TRBJ2-2; D call uncertain. The CDR3 length is 14 residues. The ends were cut back, 10 bases at V and 6 bases at J, with 19 bases in the middle. Per germline, CDR1 SGDLS and CDR2 YYNGEE. The CDR3 is CASRLAALAGELFF. As DNA, the CDR3 is TGTGCCTCTCGGCTGGCGGCCTTGGCCGGGGAGCTGTTTTTT.

V is TRBV21-1 and J is TRBJ2-3; the table's D gene call, TRBD1, was not cross checked with the DNA. TRBV21-1 is designated a pseudogene. The CDR3 sequence is 16 residues long. Here the CDR3 reads CASSKTIGQCTDTQYF. The CDR3 region has the DNA TGTGCCAGCAGCAAGACTATTGGACAGTGCACAGATACGCAGTATTTT.

The chain employs TRBV28 and TRBJ2-2; a possible D gene is TRBD2 (6 bases). This CDR3 spans 19 amino acids. Germline V lookup: CDR1 MDHEN, CDR2 SYDVKM. The germline V and J ends were trimmed by 6 bases and 3 bases, with 26 bases remaining between them. The CDR3 spells CASRGSDGSVMWDTGELFF. The DNA for the CDR3 is TGTGCCAGCAGGGGCTCGGACGGGAGCGTTATGTGGGACACCGGGGAGCTGTTTTTT.

The J gene is TRBJ1-5, the V gene TRBV7-8; 8 nucleotides align to TRBD1. The CDR3 length is 17 residues. The germline CDR1 and CDR2 sequences are SGHVS and FQNEAQ. The junction had 8 bases not matched to a gene; V was cut back by 1 base and J by 3 bases. CDR3 region: CASSLGTGREINQPQHF. The CDR3, as DNA: TGTGCCAGCAGCTTAGGGACAGGGAGGGAGATCAATCAGCCCCAGCATTTT.

This chain links TRBV27 with TRBJ2-1; 10 nucleotides agree with TRBD2. CDR3 size: 15 residues. The germline V gene encodes CDR1 MNHEY and CDR2 SMNVEV (reference sequence). Germline trimming cut 8 bases from V and 12 bases from J; bases unmatched to any gene: 16. CDR3 region: CASRGVSGRAWAQFF. CDR3 nucleotides: TGTGCCAGCCGGGGTGTGAGCGGGAGGGCCTGGGCGCAGTTCTTC.

This clone is a singleton in its sample. The genes are TRBV28 and TRBJ1-3; 7 nucleotides match TRBD1. This CDR3 comprises 20 residues. Trimming removed 3 bases from V and 0 bases from J; junction bases left unmatched: 17. CDR1 and CDR2 (germline): MDHEN, SYDVKM. The CDR3 spells CASSFAPAVRTGPSGNTIYF. The DNA for the CDR3 is TGTGCCAGCAGTTTTGCCCCAGCGGTCCGGACAGGCCCCTCTGGAAACACCATATATTTT.